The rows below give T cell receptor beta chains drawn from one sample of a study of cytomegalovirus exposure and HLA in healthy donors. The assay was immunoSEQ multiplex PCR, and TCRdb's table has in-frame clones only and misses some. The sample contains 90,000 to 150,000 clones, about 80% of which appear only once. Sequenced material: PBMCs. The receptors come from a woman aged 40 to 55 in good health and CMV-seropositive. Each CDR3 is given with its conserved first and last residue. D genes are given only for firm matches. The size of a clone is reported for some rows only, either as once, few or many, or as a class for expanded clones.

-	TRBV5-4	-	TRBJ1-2	CASSYLGLYGYTF	TGTGCCAGCAGCTACTTGGGCCTTTATGGCTACACCTTC
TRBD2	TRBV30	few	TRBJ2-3	CAWTSGGPDTQYF	TGTGCCTGGACTAGCGGGGGACCAGATACGCAGTATTTT
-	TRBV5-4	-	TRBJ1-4	CASSPAAPTNEKLFF	TGTGCCAGCAGCCCGGCGGCGCCAACTAATGAAAAACTGTTTTTT
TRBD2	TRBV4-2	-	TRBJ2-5	CASSQDGSSGGTQETQYF	TGTGCCAGCAGCCAAGATGGGTCTAGCGGGGGGACCCAAGAGACCCAGTACTTC
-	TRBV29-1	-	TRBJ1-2	CSVEEQSYGYTF	TGCAGCGTTGAGGAACAGAGCTATGGCTACACCTTC
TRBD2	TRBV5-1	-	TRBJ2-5	CASSLGAGGPETQYF	TGCGCCAGCAGCTTGGGGGCGGGGGGGCCAGAGACCCAGTACTTC
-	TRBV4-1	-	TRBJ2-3	CASSQEVLEEADTQYF	TGCGCCAGCAGCCAAGAGGTACTAGAGGAGGCAGATACGCAGTATTTT
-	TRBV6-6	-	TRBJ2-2	CASSYGEARSTGELFF	TGTGCCAGCAGTTACGGTGAGGCACGGAGTACCGGGGAGCTGTTTTTT
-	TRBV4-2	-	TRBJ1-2	CASSQRQVLANYGYTF	TGTGCCAGCAGCCAAAGACAGGTTCTAGCTAACTATGGCTACACCTTC
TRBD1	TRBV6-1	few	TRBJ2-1	CASREDRGSSYNEQFF	TGTGCCAGCAGGGAAGACAGGGGAAGCTCCTACAATGAGCAGTTCTTC
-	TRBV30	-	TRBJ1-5	CACLGGYNQPQHF	TGTGCCTGCCTTGGGGGGTACAATCAGCCCCAGCATTTT
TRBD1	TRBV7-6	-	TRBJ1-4	CASSLEVAGGTKLFF	TGTGCCAGCAGCTTAGAAGTGGCAGGGGGCACAAAACTGTTTTTT
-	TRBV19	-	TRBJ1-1	CASTQGQGRRSEAFF	TGTGCCAGTACCCAGGGGCAGGGGAGACGGTCTGAAGCTTTCTTT
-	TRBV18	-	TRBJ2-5	CASSPITGETQYF	TGTGCCAGCTCACCAATAACGGGGGAGACCCAGTACTTC
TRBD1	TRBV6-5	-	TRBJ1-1	CASSYGYLQGAEAFF	TGTGCCAGCAGTTACGGGTATCTCCAGGGGGCTGAAGCTTTCTTT
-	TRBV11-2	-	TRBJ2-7	CASSSEGTSYEQYF	TGTGCCAGCAGCTCCGAAGGGACATCCTACGAGCAGTACTTC
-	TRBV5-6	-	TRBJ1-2	CASSLLEGYGYTF	TGTGCCAGCAGCTTGTTGGAGGGCTATGGCTACACCTTC
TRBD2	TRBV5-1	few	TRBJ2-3	CASRREGGTDTQYF	TGCGCCAGCAGAAGGGAGGGCGGCACAGATACGCAGTATTTT
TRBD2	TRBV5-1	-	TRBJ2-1	CASSFLAGGRNEQFF	TGCGCCAGCAGCTTCCTAGCGGGGGGGCGCAATGAGCAGTTCTTC
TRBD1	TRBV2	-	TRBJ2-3	CASRTTGYGTQYF	TGTGCCAGCCGTACGACAGGGTATGGGACGCAGTATTTT
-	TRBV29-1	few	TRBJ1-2	CSADTPSNYGYTF	TGCAGCGCGGACACCCCTTCTAACTATGGCTACACCTTC
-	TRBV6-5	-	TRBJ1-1	CASRAPGGAFF	TGTGCCAGCAGGGCCCCGGGGGGAGCTTTCTTT
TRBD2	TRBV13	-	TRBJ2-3	CASLTSGREGDTQYF	TGTGCCAGCCTGACTAGCGGTAGAGAAGGAGATACGCAGTATTTT
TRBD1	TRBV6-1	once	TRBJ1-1	CAITGTGGTEAFF	TGTGCCATCACCGGGACAGGGGGCACTGAAGCTTTCTTT
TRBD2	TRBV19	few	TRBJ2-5	CASIQGGLAWGTQYF	TGTGCCAGTATCCAGGGGGGACTAGCGTGGGGGACCCAGTACTTC
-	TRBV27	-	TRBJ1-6	CASSLRGPGSPLHF	TGTGCCAGCAGTTTAAGGGGTCCGGGCTCACCCCTCCACTTT
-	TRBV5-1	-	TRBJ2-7	CASSLAPDFSYEQYF	TGCGCCAGCAGCTTGGCCCCTGACTTCTCCTACGAACAGTACTTC
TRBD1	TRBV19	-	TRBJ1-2	CASSIVGTGGVRGYTF	TGTGCCAGTAGTATCGTCGGGACAGGGGGGGTCCGTGGCTACACCTTC
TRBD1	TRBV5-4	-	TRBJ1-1	CASSLGQGVGAFF	TGTGCCAGCAGCTTGGGACAGGGAGTGGGGGCTTTCTTT
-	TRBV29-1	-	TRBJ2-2	CSAFRPSRGELFF	TGCAGCGCCTTTCGGCCTTCTAGAGGGGAGCTGTTTTTT
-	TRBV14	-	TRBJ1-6	CASSPFGGVGSPLHF	TGTGCCAGCAGCCCCTTCGGGGGAGTCGGGTCACCCCTCCACTTT
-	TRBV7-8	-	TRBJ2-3	CASTEGLSPSTDTQYF	TGTGCCAGCACTGAGGGACTTTCGCCTAGCACAGATACGCAGTATTTT
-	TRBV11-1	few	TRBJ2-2	CASRHSGELFF	TGTGCCAGCAGACATTCGGGGGAGCTGTTTTTT
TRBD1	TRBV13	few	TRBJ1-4	CASSIRGAEKLFF	TGTGCCAGCAGCATCAGGGGGGCAGAAAAACTGTTTTTT
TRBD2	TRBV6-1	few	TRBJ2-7	CASSPPRGGGYEQYF	TGTGCCAGCAGTCCTCCCCGGGGGGGAGGCTACGAGCAGTACTTC
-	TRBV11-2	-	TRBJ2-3	CASSLDILSAGHTDTQYF	TGTGCCAGCAGCTTAGATATTCTATCAGCGGGACACACAGATACGCAGTATTTT
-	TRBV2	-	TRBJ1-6	CASRGLDSPLHF	TGTGCCAGCAGGGGGCTCGATTCACCCCTCCACTTT